The following is a T cell receptor (beta chain) sequence with its context. The antigen remains unidentified. In germline, CDR1 is LNHDA, CDR2 SQIVND (reference sequence). The V end lost 5 bases, the J end lost 10 bases, and 18 bases lay between the germline ends. The CDR3 consists of 14 residues. The data were taken from a study of T cell repertoires in ileal Crohn's disease. The wider study: About half of patients got postoperative therapy: under twelve thiopurines, around 19 anti-TNF.

Study-wide points: High-frequency clones were more common in sorted CD8 than CD4 cells. Clonality above 26.8% at surgery always came with endoscopic recurrence.

Assay used: immunoSEQ multiplex PCR; TCRdb lists only in-frame clones, some missing. Among around 9,000 clones listed, around 76% were seen once. Patients were adults with ileal or ileocolonic Crohn's disease needing resection. This sequence was found in an adult with Crohn's disease. Sequenced material: ileal tissue. This sequence joins TRBV19 and TRBJ2-1, with D perhaps matching TRBD2 (7 bases). The CDR3 DNA reads TGTGCCAGTAGTCCCCGAGGGGGGGTTAGGGAGCAGTTCTTC. Residues: CASSPRGGVREQFF.